This passage covers 5 T cell receptor beta chains from one sample sequenced in a study of CD8+ T cells in alopecia areata. Isolated RNA was reverse transcribed into cDNA used as the sequencing template. TCRdb's table, derived via immunoSEQ multiplex PCR, lists solely in-frame clones and lacks some. The table has fewer than 250,000 clones, roughly three fifths seen once; the top ten hold roughly 0.7%. Treatment here: oral pan-JAK inhibitor, 5-10 mg twice daily. Here the sequenced sample was CD4+ T cells sorted from blood, taken at week 4, from a patient treated with tofacitinib. These receptors originate from a human donor with alopecia areata.

This clone was observed a few times. This rearrangement joins TRBV25-1 to TRBJ2-1; 10 nucleotides line up with TRBD2. Germline lookup yields CDR1 MGHDK and CDR2 SYGVNS. The junction had 5 bases not matched to a gene; V was cut back by 3 bases and J by 3 bases. CDR3 length: 16 amino acids. The DNA for the CDR3 is TGTGCCAGCAGTGACCCGGGACTAGCGAGCTACAATGAGCAGTTCTTC. It translates to CASSDPGLASYNEQFF.

The rearrangement links TRBV10-3 to TRBJ2-7; 11 bases match TRBD2. The CDR3 spans 15 residues. Germline V gene lookup returns CDR1 ENHRY and CDR2 SYGVKD. The junction had 4 bases not matched to a gene; V was cut back by 3 bases and J by 3 bases. The DNA of the CDR3 is TGTGCCATCAGTGACCCCGGACTAGCGGGCTACGAGCAGTACTTC. Its translation is CAISDPGLAGYEQYF.

The chain joins TRBV5-1 to TRBJ2-7; 11 nucleotides align to TRBD2. The CDR3 covers 13 residues. The V and J ends lost 7 bases and 2 bases, in that order; junction bases with no gene match: 2. The V gene's germline CDR1 is SGHRS and CDR2 YFSETQ. Here the CDR3 DNA reads TGCGCCAGCTCGGGACTAGCGGCCTACGAGCAGTACTTC. Protein product: CASSGLAAYEQYF.

There are a few counts of this clone. The chain links TRBV30 to TRBJ2-1; tentatively, D is TRBD2 (5 bases). In germline, CDR1 is GTSNPN, CDR2 SVGIG (reference sequence). V lost 8 bases and J 1 base, leaving 12 bases between the germline ends. This CDR3 has 13 residues. This CDR3 reads CAGTRTSYNEQFF. Written as DNA, the CDR3 is TGTGCCGGAACTAGGACGTCCTACAATGAGCAGTTCTTC. Full variable domain (outside the CDR3, taken from reference TRBV30 and TRBJ2-1): SQTIHQWPATLVQPVGSPLSLECTVEGTSNPNLYWYRQAAGRGLQLLFYSVGIGQISSEVPQNLSASRPQDRQFILSSKKLLLSDSGFYLCAGTRTSYNEQFFGPGTRLTVL.

This clone appeared a few times. This chain connects TRBV5-1 to TRBJ1-1; D is undetermined. From germline, CDR1 is SGHRS and CDR2 YFSETQ. The CDR3 contains 13 residues. Deletions cut 0 bases from V and 3 bases from J, with 6 bases between. In DNA, the CDR3 is TGCGCCAGCAGCTTGGATGGGGACACTGAAGCTTTCTTT. Translating gives CASSLDGDTEAFF.